These 26 T cell receptor beta chains were sequenced from one sample in a study of T cell repertoires in cytomegalovirus infection (dated by TCRdb to the late 2010s). Antigen specificity for these receptors is unknown. The treatment or condition label, read with the paper, signifies: in vitro stimulation with specific CMV peptide epitopes to enrich CMV-specific T cells. TCRdb records Illumina HiSeq 1500 as the sequencer. TCRdb reanalyzed the raw reads on its own, using fastp at Q25 for trimming and MiXCR for clone calling, and kept in-frame beta chains. When rows share a CDR3 protein, they turn into one entry using the most common DNA and genes. The table for this sample lists some 500,000 distinct CDR3 sequences; around 30% of them were counted only once. The ten largest account for 17% of the sample. Sequenced material: cultured PBMCs, taken from culture after CMV antigen stimulation. The receptors here all came from a human donor in good health (CMV status not recorded). Some clones in this sample may be carry-over from other donors' samples.

This chain joins TRBV30 and TRBJ1-1; TRBD1 matches at 7 bases. The CDR3 is 12 residues long. Germline CDR1 is GTSNPN and CDR2 is SVGIG (reference sequence). Unmatched junction bases numbered 4, after V lost 4 bases and J lost 5 bases. The CDR3 here is CAWTSTGTEAFF. As DNA, the CDR3 is TGTGCCTGGACCTCGACAGGGACTGAAGCTTTCTTT.

This clonotype was counted a single time. This chain uses TRBV19 with TRBJ2-4, with D unresolved. This CDR3 region has 15 residues. The ends were cut back, 5 bases at V and 2 bases at J, with 13 bases in the middle. Germline CDR1 and CDR2: LNHDA and SQIVND (reference sequence). For the CDR3, the DNA is TGTGCCAGTAGTGGAAGGACGGAGACCAAAAACATTCAGTACTTC. It yields the protein CASSGRTETKNIQYF.

V and J are TRBV7-2 and TRBJ2-6; D not certain. The germline gives CDR1 SGHTA, CDR2 FQGNSA. Trimming left V 8 bases short and J 4 bases short, with 6 bases between. The CDR3 sequence is 12 residues long. CDR3 in amino acids: CASEAGANVLTF. CDR3 in DNA: TGTGCCAGCGAAGCAGGGGCCAACGTCCTGACTTTC.

This clonotype turned up a few times. The DNA for the CDR3 is TGTGCCAGCAGTTTTAGGGGGGGAAACACTGAAGCTTTCTTT. Residues: CASSFRGGNTEAFF. The V gene is TRBV12-3 or TRBV12-4, the J gene TRBJ1-1; tentatively, D is TRBD1 (6 bases). V was trimmed by 3 bases and J by 2 bases, leaving 10 bases between them. CDR3 length: 14 amino acids.

This clonotype has a handful of counts. The V and J genes are TRBV20-1 and TRBJ2-1; 7 nucleotides match TRBD2. This CDR3 spans 15 amino acids. The trim removed 5 bases at V and 5 bases at J, leaving 12 bases unmatched. Per the germline V gene, CDR1 is DFQATT and CDR2 is SNEGSKA (reference sequence). The CDR3 DNA is TGCAGTGCTCATTACCCCAGCGGGGTCAACAATGAGCAGTTCTTC. Translating it yields CSAHYPSGVNNEQFF.

The chain couples TRBV15 to TRBJ1-2; 9 bases align to TRBD1. Germline V lookup: CDR1 LNHNV, CDR2 YYDKDF (reference sequence). The CDR3 totals 16 residues. Trimming cost V 3 bases and J 3 bases; bases outside gene matches: 8. The CDR3 DNA reads as TGTGCCACCAGCAGGGGAAACAGGGGGCGAGACTATGGCTACACCTTC. It encodes CATSRGNRGRDYGYTF.

The rearrangement links TRBV19 to TRBJ2-4, with D perhaps TRBD1 or TRBD2 (5 bases each). The CDR3 extends over 17 amino acids. The V and J ends lost 3 bases and 0 bases respectively, with 15 bases between them. The germline gives CDR1 LNHDA, CDR2 SQIVND (reference sequence). CDR3 nucleotides: TGTGCCAGTAGTATCGAGGCAGGGACCCTAGCCAAAAACATTCAGTACTTC. It specifies CASSIEAGTLAKNIQYF.

The chain combines TRBV11-2 with TRBJ2-1; 9 bases are a match to TRBD2. After removal of 5 bases from V and 5 bases from J, the junction contained 4 bases not matched to a gene. This CDR3 contains 14 residues. The V gene's germline CDR1 is SGHAT and CDR2 FQNNGV. CDR3 sequence: CASSPSGIDNEQFF. The CDR3 DNA sequence: TGTGCCAGCAGCCCTAGCGGGATAGACAATGAGCAGTTCTTC.

V usage is TRBV27 and J usage is TRBJ2-2, with unresolved D. The germline CDR1 and CDR2 sequences are MNHEY and SMNVEV (reference sequence). Trimming shortened V by 3 bases and J by 3 bases, and 2 bases separated the two germline ends. The CDR3 is 12 residues long. CDR3 in amino acids: CASSFDTGELFF. In DNA, the CDR3 is TGTGCCAGCAGTTTCGACACCGGGGAGCTGTTTTTT.

The chain has TRBV20-1 and TRBJ1-6; possibly TRBD1 for D (5 bases). Germline-derived CDR1 and CDR2 are DFQATT and SNEGSKA (reference sequence). The CDR3 is 14 amino acids. The V gene lost 5 bases and the J gene lost 6 bases, with 14 bases spanning the gap. CDR3 in DNA: TGCAGTGCTCTTAACAGGCGGAGTAATTCACCCCTCCACTTT. It codes for CSALNRRSNSPLHF.

There are many counts of this clonotype. The chain recombines TRBV7-8 with TRBJ2-5, with TRBD2 as a possible D gene (5 bases). CDR3 length: 13 amino acids. Trimming stripped 2 bases from V and 4 bases from J, with 8 bases between. The V gene's germline CDR1 is SGHVS and CDR2 FQNEAQ. CDR3 DNA sequence: TGTGCCAGCAGCTTACAGGCGGGAGAGACCCAGTACTTC. Translation gives CASSLQAGETQYF.

The J gene is TRBJ2-3, the V gene TRBV10-3; D is perhaps TRBD1 (6 bases). Trimming stripped 6 bases from V and 2 bases from J, with 15 bases between. The CDR3 sequence is 15 residues long. Germline V gene lookup returns CDR1 ENHRY and CDR2 SYGVKD. The CDR3 DNA is TGTGCCATCAGCCAACAGGGCGACTCCACAGATACGCAGTATTTT. Translation: CAISQQGDSTDTQYF.

The table lists this clonotype with many counts. The V call is TRBV12-3 or TRBV12-4, the J call TRBJ2-6; 12 positions match TRBD2. The junction had 5 bases not matched to a gene; V was cut back by 5 bases and J by 3 bases. This CDR3 has 17 amino acids. The CDR3 protein is CASSPLAGGVGANVLTF. The CDR3 DNA sequence: TGTGCCAGCAGTCCTCTAGCGGGAGGGGTTGGGGCCAACGTCCTGACTTTC.

The chain recombines TRBV18 with TRBJ1-1, with D unresolved. CDR3 length: 13 residues. V shed 2 bases and J shed 1 base, with 5 bases lying between them. CDR1 KGHSH and CDR2 LQKENI come from the germline V gene. The CDR3 nucleotides are TGTGCCAGCTCACCAGCACCGAACACTGAAGCTTTCTTT. Encoded protein: CASSPAPNTEAFF.

Only a few counts were recorded for this clonotype. The gene calls are TRBV5-1 and TRBJ2-2; D may be TRBD1 (5 bases). Between the trimmed V and J ends, which lost 4 bases and 0 bases, there was a span of 22 bases. The V gene's germline CDR1 is SGHRS and CDR2 YFSETQ. The CDR3 covers 19 residues. As DNA, the CDR3 is TGCGCCAGCAGCCCATGGGCCGCCGCAGGGCAAGCGAACACCGGGGAGCTGTTTTTT. Amino acid sequence: CASSPWAAAGQANTGELFF. The variable domain in full, completed from reference TRBV5-1 and TRBJ2-2, reads KAGVTQTPRYLIKTRGQQVTLSCSPISGHRSVSWYQQTPGQGLQFLFEYFSETQRNKGNFPGRFSGRQFSNSRSEMNVSTLELGDSALYLCASSPWAAAGQANTGELFFGEGSRLTVL.

This clonotype has a handful of counts. The chain recombines TRBV7-9 with TRBJ2-5; TRBD1 matches at 11 bases. The germline CDR1 and CDR2 sequences are SEHNR and FQNEAQ (reference sequence). V lost 5 bases and J lost 5; bases outside the gene matches: 7. This CDR3 comprises 15 residues. Here the CDR3 DNA reads TGTGCCAGCAGCGTCGGGACAGGGGGGGTGGAGACCCAGTACTTC. Protein: CASSVGTGGVETQYF. Filled out from reference TRBV7-9 and TRBJ2-5, the complete variable domain reads DTGVSQNPRHKITKRGQNVTFRCDPISEHNRLYWYRQTLGQGPEFLTYFQNEAQLEKSRLLSDRFSAERPKGSFSTLEIQRTEQGDSAMYLCASSVGTGGVETQYFGPGTRLLVL.

This chain links TRBV7-9 with TRBJ2-7; TRBD2 is a possible D gene (6 bases). Germline CDR1 SEHNR, CDR2 FQNEAQ (reference sequence). The length of the CDR3 is 18 residues. V was trimmed by 5 bases and J by 4 bases, leaving 27 bases between them. The CDR3 sequence: CASSQPQPTGGEPYEQYV. CDR3 in DNA: TGTGCCAGCAGCCAACCTCAACCCACCGGCGGGGAGCCTTACGAGCAGTACGTC.

This clonotype was seen a few times. The J gene is TRBJ1-2, the V gene TRBV10-3; 7 bases line up with TRBD1. Trimming removed 4 bases from V and 4 bases from J; junction bases left unmatched: 9. Per the germline V gene, CDR1 is ENHRY and CDR2 is SYGVKD. This CDR3 contains 15 residues. The chain's CDR3 is CAISGDFDRAYGYTF. CDR3 nucleotides: TGTGCCATCAGTGGGGACTTTGACAGGGCCTATGGCTACACCTTC.

This rearrangement joins TRBV6-5 to TRBJ1-2, with a weak D call TRBD1 (6 bases). Trimming stripped 2 bases from V and 6 bases from J, with 13 bases between. The CDR3 consists of 14 residues. CDR1 and CDR2 (germline): MNHEY, SVGAGI. CDR3 sequence: CASSYMGGADGYTF. CDR3 nucleotides: TGTGCCAGCAGTTACATGGGGGGCGCGGATGGCTACACCTTC.

The chain uses TRBV7-9 and TRBJ1-5, with D maybe TRBD1 (5 bases). Germline assignment: CDR1 SEHNR and CDR2 FQNEAQ (reference sequence). Trimming took 5 bases from V and 0 from J, leaving 8 bases between them. This CDR3 has 14 amino acids. CDR3 in amino acids: CASSTDSSNQPQHF. The CDR3 nucleotides read TGTGCCAGCAGCACCGACAGTAGCAATCAGCCCCAGCATTTT.

The rearrangement links TRBV30 to TRBJ1-1; D gene ambiguous. The CDR3 runs to 14 residues. V was pared by 3 bases and J by 1 base, with 12 bases between. CDR1 GTSNPN and CDR2 SVGIG come from the germline V gene (reference sequence). The CDR3 is CAWRGGITNTEAFF. The CDR3 DNA reads as TGTGCCTGGAGGGGAGGAATTACGAACACTGAAGCTTTCTTT.

This clonotype was seen repeatedly, ten times or more. The chain recombines TRBV7-2 with TRBJ2-5; D is unresolved. Between the trimmed V and J ends, which lost 5 bases and 3 bases, there was a span of 7 bases. The germline V gene has CDR1 SGHTA and CDR2 FQGNSA. This CDR3 contains 12 residues. The DNA of the CDR3 is TGTGCCAGCAGCACACCGAAAGAGACCCAGTACTTC. It codes for CASSTPKETQYF.

By share, this clonotype ranks as medium-sized. Written as DNA, the CDR3 is TGTGCCAGCAGTCCGGGGACAACTCAAGAGACCCAGTACTTC. Its translation is CASSPGTTQETQYF. The V gene is TRBV27, the J gene TRBJ2-5, with D perhaps matching TRBD1 (6 bases). This CDR3 is built from 14 residues. Trimming removed 5 bases at V and 2 bases at J, with 12 bases between. The germline CDR1 and CDR2 sequences are MNHEY and SMNVEV (reference sequence).

J is TRBJ2-1 and V is TRBV12-3 or TRBV12-4, with TRBD2 matching 7 bases. The CDR3 loop spans 14 amino acids. The V segment lost 0 bases and the J segment 9 bases; nucleotides outside the gene matches: 5. CDR3 in DNA: TGTGCCAGCAGTTTAGCGGGGAGGGTATCTGAGCAGTTCTTC. It translates to CASSLAGRVSEQFF.

The chain recombines TRBV7-6 with TRBJ2-2; 12 bases map to TRBD2. V gave up 7 bases and J gave up 6 bases; unmatched junction bases: 12. Germline CDR1 and CDR2: SGHVS and FNYEAQ. This CDR3 spans 17 amino acids. The DNA of the CDR3 is TGTGCCAGCACCCTGAGTACCGGGACTAGCGGGTCCGGGGAGCTGTTTTTT. This gives the protein CASTLSTGTSGSGELFF.

This clonotype has more than one count but fewer than ten. The chain is built from TRBV7-9 and TRBJ1-6, with a tentative D call TRBD1 (6 bases). Germline CDR1 SEHNR, CDR2 FQNEAQ (reference sequence). The germline V and J ends were trimmed by 5 bases and 7 bases, with 12 bases remaining between them. This CDR3 contains 14 residues. CDR3 loop: CASSPEGGNSPLHF. The DNA of the CDR3 is TGTGCCAGCAGCCCCGAGGGGGGGAATTCACCCCTCCACTTT.